The rows below give T cell receptor beta chains drawn from one sample of a study of blood T cell repertoires in COVID-19. Libraries were prepared by immunoSEQ multiplex PCR; TCRdb keeps only in-frame clonotypes and omits some of them. The table has 330,000 or so clones, roughly 88% seen once; the top ten hold over 4.5%. The sequenced sample consisted of PBMCs or T cells enriched from blood (not recorded which). The source is a man aged 30 to 39 who had recovered from COVID-19. The CDR3 runs from the conserved cysteine through the conserved F or W. Each record gives: V gene, D gene, J gene, CDR3 DNA, CDR3 protein. D genes are given only for firm matches.

>TRBV5-1|-|TRBJ1-1
TGCGCCAGCAGCTTCTTAGGGGGGGACACTGAAGCTTTCTTT
CASSFLGGDTEAFF
>TRBV9|-|TRBJ2-2
TGTGCCAGCAGCGCTAGGACAGTAGCCGGGGAGCTGTTTTTT
CASSARTVAGELFF
>TRBV4-2|-|TRBJ1-2
TGTGCCAGCAGCCAAGAGGGCGGCTACACCTTC
CASSQEGGYTF
>TRBV14|TRBD1|TRBJ1-2
TGTGCCAGCAGCCCTAGGACAGGGCGTGCCTATGGCTACACCTTC
CASSPRTGRAYGYTF
>TRBV10-3|TRBD2|TRBJ2-1
TGTGCCATCGGACCCGGGACTAGCGTTATCGGTGAGCAGTTCTTC
CAIGPGTSVIGEQFF
>TRBV7-8|-|TRBJ2-1
TGTGCCAGCAGCCGACTAGGCAGCAATGAGCAGTTCTTC
CASSRLGSNEQFF
>TRBV7-5|-|TRBJ2-2
TGTGCCAGAAGCTTAGCATGTAGCGGGGGCCCGAACACCGGGGAGCTGTTTTTT
CARSLACSGGPNTGELFF
>TRBV29-1|TRBD2|TRBJ2-5
TGCAGCGTTGTTTCTAGCGGGGGGAGTTGGACCCAGTACTTC
CSVVSSGGSWTQYF
>TRBV15|TRBD1|TRBJ2-7
TGTGCCACCAGCGGAGGGACAGGGTACTACGAGCAGTACTTC
CATSGGTGYYEQYF
>TRBV28|TRBD2|TRBJ2-3
TGTGCCAGCAGTATCGAAGCGGGGGGGGGCACAGATACGCAGTATTTT
CASSIEAGGGTDTQYF
>TRBV7-3|TRBD1|TRBJ1-2
TGTGCCAGCAGCCCGGGACAGGGGGCTTTCCATGGCTACACCTTC
CASSPGQGAFHGYTF
>TRBV15|TRBD2|TRBJ2-7
TGTGCCACCAGCAGAGATTGGACTAGCGGGGGGCCCTTCGGCGAGCAGTACTTC
CATSRDWTSGGPFGEQYF
>TRBV9|-|TRBJ2-5
TGTGCCAGCAGCGTAGCTCTTGGGGGGTCACCCCAAGAGACCCAGTACTTC
CASSVALGGSPQETQYF
>TRBV6-4|TRBD1|TRBJ1-6
TGTGCCAGCAGCCCGGGACAGGGTTATTCACCCCTCCACTTT
CASSPGQGYSPLHF